This T cell receptor beta chain is drawn from a study of Ad26.COV2.S vaccination and SARS-CoV-2 variants. Study conclusions and caveats: Similar non-spike TCR breadth was seen in vaccine and placebo recipients.

Treatment defined: 15 to 20 received Ad26.COV2.S at low or high dose, single or two shots; roughly five received placebo; per-sample allocation not given. After the first vaccine or placebo injection, samples were drawn on day 63. An 18-55-year-old adult in Boston served as donor. About this clone: Its antigen is unknown.

Some clones are missing from TCRdb's copy, which holds only in-frame ones; the method was immunoSEQ multiplex PCR. The sample has more than 300,000 clones; approximately 86% are singletons. V was shortened by 0 bases and J by 7 bases, with 12 bases between the two germline ends. CDR3 length: 14 amino acids. Per germline, CDR1 LGHNA and CDR2 YNFKEQ. The clonotype originates from a person aged 18 to 59 who received the Ad26.COV2.S COVID-19 vaccine or a placebo. The sequencing here drew on peripheral blood, taken in a trial of Ad26.COV2.S vaccine versus placebo. This chain links TRBV4-2 with TRBJ1-2, with D unclear. CDR3 sequence reads: CASSQEGRTSGYTF. The CDR3 DNA is TGTGCCAGCAGCCAAGAGGGCAGGACCAGTGGCTACACCTTC.